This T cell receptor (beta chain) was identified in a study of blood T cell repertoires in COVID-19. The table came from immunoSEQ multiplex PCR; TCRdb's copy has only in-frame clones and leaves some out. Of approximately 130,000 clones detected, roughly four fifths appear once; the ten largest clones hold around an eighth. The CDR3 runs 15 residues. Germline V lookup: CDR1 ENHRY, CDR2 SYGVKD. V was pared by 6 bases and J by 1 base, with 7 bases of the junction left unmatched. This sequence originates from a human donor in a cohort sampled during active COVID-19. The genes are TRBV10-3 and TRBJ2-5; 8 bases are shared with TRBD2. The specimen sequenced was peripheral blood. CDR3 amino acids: CAIRKTSEVQETQYF. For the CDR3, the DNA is TGTGCCATCAGGAAGACTAGCGAAGTCCAAGAGACCCAGTACTTC.